The 5 T cell receptor beta chains below come from one sample, sequenced in a study of OX40 agonist ivuxolimab in advanced cancers. Produced via immunoSEQ multiplex PCR; TCRdb's table is partial and in-frame only. Among 50,000 or so clones listed, around 90% were seen once. This specimen was CD4+ or CD8+ T cells sorted from blood, taken in a trial of the OX40 agonist ivuxolimab. The receptors shown here come from an adult with an advanced solid tumor such as melanoma, head and neck, liver or kidney cancer.

This chain connects TRBV5-1 to TRBJ2-7; TRBD1 agrees at 12 bases. Germline V gene data show CDR1 as SGHRS and CDR2 as YFSETQ. This CDR3 comprises 14 residues. The trim removed 4 bases at V and 5 bases at J, leaving 4 bases unmatched. CDR3 amino acids: CASSTGQGANEQYF. The DNA for the CDR3 is TGCGCCAGCAGCACGGGACAGGGGGCAAACGAGCAGTACTTC.

The genes are TRBV30 and TRBJ2-2, with 7 bases lining up with TRBD2. V shed 5 bases and J 4 bases; nucleotides not matched to a gene: 4. The CDR3 runs to 13 residues. Germline V CDR1 and CDR2: GTSNPN, SVGIG (reference sequence). CDR3 sequence reads: CAWGGLFTGELFF. CDR3 in DNA: TGTGCCTGGGGGGGACTATTCACCGGGGAGCTGTTTTTT.

Written as DNA, the CDR3 is TGTGCCTGGAGTGTACGCACTAGCGGGAGGGCCGCCGGGGAGCTGTTTTTT. Its translation: CAWSVRTSGRAAGELFF. The V and J genes are TRBV30 and TRBJ2-2, with 13 bases fitting TRBD2. V lost 0 bases, J lost 6 bases, and 7 bases stayed unmatched. Germline CDR1 GTSNPN, CDR2 SVGIG (reference sequence). The CDR3 runs 17 residues.

This clone was picked up a small number of times. This CDR3 is CASRWDRLSNQPQHF. CDR3 in DNA: TGTGCCAGCAGATGGGACAGATTAAGCAATCAGCCCCAGCATTTT. The chain is built from TRBV2 and TRBJ1-5; 7 bases line up with TRBD1. With V trimmed by 6 bases and J by 1 base, 6 bases remained unmatched. There are 15 residues in the CDR3. Looked up from germline, CDR1 is SNHLY and CDR2 is FYNNEI.

The rearrangement joins TRBV7-2 to TRBJ2-5; possible D gene TRBD2, 5 bases. CDR3 size: 15 residues. V was pared by 5 bases and J by 5 bases, with 18 bases between. In germline, CDR1 is SGHTA, CDR2 FQGNSA. CDR3 in amino acids: CASSAAYWAGETQYF. The CDR3 coding sequence is TGTGCCAGCAGCGCAGCTTACTGGGCGGGCGAGACCCAGTACTTC.